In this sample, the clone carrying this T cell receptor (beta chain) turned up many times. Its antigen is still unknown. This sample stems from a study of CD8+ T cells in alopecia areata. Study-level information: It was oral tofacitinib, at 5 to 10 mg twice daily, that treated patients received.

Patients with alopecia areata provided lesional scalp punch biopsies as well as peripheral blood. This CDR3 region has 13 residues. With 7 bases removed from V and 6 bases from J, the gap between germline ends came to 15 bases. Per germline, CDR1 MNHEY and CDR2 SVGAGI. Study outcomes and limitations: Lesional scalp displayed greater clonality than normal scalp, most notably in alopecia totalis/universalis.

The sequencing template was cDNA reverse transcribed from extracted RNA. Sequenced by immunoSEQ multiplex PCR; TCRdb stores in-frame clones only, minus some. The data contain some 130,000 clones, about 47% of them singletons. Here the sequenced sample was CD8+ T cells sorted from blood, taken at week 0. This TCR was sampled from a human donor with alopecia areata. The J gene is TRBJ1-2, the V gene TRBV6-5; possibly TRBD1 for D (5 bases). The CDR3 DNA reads TGTGCCAGCACCCAAACGGGGGTTGATGGCTACACCTTC. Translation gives CASTQTGVDGYTF.